These 25 T cell receptor beta chains share one sample of origin, sequenced in a study of cytomegalovirus exposure and HLA in healthy donors (TCRdb year 2017). The method was the immunoSEQ multiplex PCR assay. The multiplex PCR relied on a mix of 60 forward primers for TCR Vbeta segments and 13 reverse primers for TCR Jbeta segments. What TCRdb holds here is the immuneACCESS table cut down to in-frame rearrangements. Part of the clones is not present; checked against another copy, under half of the missing clones reflect an unresolved V gene, and the others are unexplained. The sample contains roughly 260,000 clones, 84% of them found a single time. Of the sample, 1.5% to 2.5% falls within the top ten clones. The sequenced material came from PBMCs. These receptors were taken from a woman between 40 and 55 years old in good health and CMV-seropositive.

The CDR3 DNA reads TGTGCCTGGAGGGGACTTTCCAATCAGCCCCAGCATTTT. Its protein is CAWRGLSNQPQHF. This sequence joins TRBV30 and TRBJ1-5, with a weak D call TRBD1 (5 bases). This CDR3 region has 13 residues. CDR1 and CDR2 from the germline V gene are GTSNPN and SVGIG (reference sequence). The V end lost 3 bases, the J end lost 3 bases, and 9 bases lay between the germline ends.

The chain employs TRBV28 and TRBJ1-2; 9 nucleotides agree with TRBD1. V lost 5 bases, J lost 5 bases, and 6 bases stayed unmatched. The CDR3 runs 14 residues. The germline V gene encodes CDR1 MDHEN and CDR2 SYDVKM. CDR3 in amino acids: CASSGDREWYGYTF. In nucleotides, the CDR3 is TGTGCCAGCAGTGGGGACAGGGAATGGTATGGCTACACCTTC.

The rearrangement joins TRBV10-2 to TRBJ2-2; 11 nucleotides line up with TRBD2. CDR1 is WSHSY, CDR2 SAAADI, per germline. This CDR3 contains 15 residues. V lost 6 bases to trimming and J lost 4 bases; unmatched junction nucleotides: 4. The CDR3 coding sequence is TGCGCCAGCAGATCTCTAGCGGGAGGCACCGGGGAGCTGTTTTTT. Protein product: CASRSLAGGTGELFF.

The chain recombines TRBV28 with TRBJ2-3; no definite D call. This CDR3 comprises 17 residues. The V gene's germline CDR1 is MDHEN and CDR2 SYDVKM. Between the trimmed V and J ends, which lost 6 bases and 1 base, there was a span of 20 bases. CDR3 amino acids: CASRNSPPEARTDTQYF. CDR3 coding DNA: TGTGCCAGCAGGAACAGTCCCCCAGAAGCCCGCACAGATACGCAGTATTTT.

This clone is a singleton in its sample. This chain joins TRBV28 and TRBJ1-2; possibly TRBD1 for D (6 bases). Per the germline V gene, CDR1 is MDHEN and CDR2 is SYDVKM. Trimming took off 3 bases at V and 7 bases at J, with 18 bases between the two ends. This CDR3 is built from 15 residues. The CDR3 DNA sequence: TGTGCCAGCAGTTTGGAGTGGCAGGGGCGGAGTGGCTACACCTTC. Translated, it gives CASSLEWQGRSGYTF.

The rearrangement uses TRBV11-3 and TRBJ2-3; TRBD1 agrees at 9 bases. CDR1 SGHNT and CDR2 YENEEA come from the germline V gene. This CDR3 spans 16 amino acids. With V trimmed by 4 bases and J by 4 bases, 9 bases remained unmatched. The CDR3 bases are TGTGCCAGCAGCTCCCGGGACAGGGTTATGGCAGATACGCAGTATTTT. Its protein product is CASSSRDRVMADTQYF.

The genes are TRBV7-8 and TRBJ2-1; TRBD2 matches at 9 bases. Germline assignment: CDR1 SGHVS and CDR2 FQNEAQ. V was clipped by 2 bases and J by 7 bases; unmatched bases: 6. This CDR3 is built from 15 residues. DNA for the CDR3: TGTGCCAGCAGCTTAACCGGGACTAGCCTAAATGAGCAGTTCTTC. Translated, it gives CASSLTGTSLNEQFF.

This rearrangement joins TRBV30 to TRBJ2-2; D ambiguous. The germline gives CDR1 GTSNPN, CDR2 SVGIG (reference sequence). Between the trimmed V and J ends, which lost 0 bases and 2 bases, there was a span of 7 bases. CDR3 length: 14 amino acids. The CDR3: CAWSVKLNTGELFF. The CDR3 DNA follows: TGTGCCTGGAGTGTTAAACTTAACACCGGGGAGCTGTTTTTT.

With regard to this clone: The junction does not match germline at one end; this may be a read error. The chain has TRBV7-9 and TRBJ2-7, with D tentatively TRBD1 (6 bases). The CDR3 covers 17 residues. Germline CDR1 is SEHNR and CDR2 is FQNEAQ (reference sequence). The CDR3 DNA reads as TGTTCCAGCAGTCCTACCCTTTCAGGGGATCAATCCTACGAGCAGTACTTC. It specifies CSSSPTLSGDQSYEQYF. The variable domain in full, with the rest retrieved from reference TRBV7-9 and TRBJ2-7, is DTGVSQNPRHKITKRGQNVTFRCDPISEHNRLYWYRQTLGQGPEFLTYFQNEAQLEKSRLLSDRFSAERPKGSFSTLEIQRTEQGDSAMYLCSSSPTLSGDQSYEQYFGPGTRLTVT.

V is TRBV15 and J is TRBJ1-5; D unclear. The CDR3 is made up of 13 amino acids. Germline V gene sequence: CDR1 LNHNV, CDR2 YYDKDF (reference sequence). Trimming stripped 0 bases from V and 7 bases from J, with 7 bases between. The CDR3 spells CATSRDTVQPQHF. The CDR3 nucleotides read TGTGCCACCAGCAGAGATACGGTACAGCCCCAGCATTTT.

CDR3 amino acids: CASSVGLADNEQFF. CDR3 nucleotide sequence: TGCGCCAGCAGCGTGGGACTAGCGGACAATGAGCAGTTCTTC. V is TRBV5-1 and J is TRBJ2-1, with 11 bases identical to TRBD2. Germline CDR1 and CDR2: SGHRS and YFSETQ. V shed 4 bases, J shed 5 bases, and the junction held 2 bases outside the gene matches. This CDR3 has 14 amino acids.

V and J are TRBV29-1 and TRBJ1-2, with TRBD1 matching 7 bases. V gave up 3 bases and J gave up 3 bases; unmatched junction bases: 4. The CDR3 covers 13 residues. Looked up from germline, CDR1 is SQVTM and CDR2 is ANQGSEA. CDR3 sequence reads: CSVDPGGDYGYTF. In DNA form, the CDR3 reads TGCAGCGTTGACCCAGGGGGTGACTATGGCTACACCTTC.

The gene calls are TRBV7-9 and TRBJ1-2, with 8 bases fitting TRBD1. The CDR3 length is 15 residues. The ends lost 4 bases at V and 1 base at J; junction bases unmatched: 5. Germline assignment: CDR1 SEHNR and CDR2 FQNEAQ (reference sequence). Here the CDR3 reads CASSYGDRGNYGYTF. CDR3 bases: TGTGCCAGCAGCTATGGAGACAGGGGTAACTATGGCTACACCTTC.

This sequence joins TRBV7-8 and TRBJ2-1; maybe TRBD2 (6 bases). The V gene's germline CDR1 is SGHVS and CDR2 FQNEAQ. There are 14 residues in the CDR3. Trimming cost V 5 bases and J 7 bases, with 15 bases left between them. CDR3 DNA: TGTGCCAGCAGCCCTCAGGAGACTAGGAATGAGCAGTTCTTC. Protein sequence: CASSPQETRNEQFF.

Comments on this clone: One end of the junction does not line up with germline, which may come from a read error. Distinct nucleotide sequences in the sample also encode this CDR3. The chain links TRBV18 to TRBJ1-3; 9 positions match TRBD1. Germline loops: CDR1 KGHSH, CDR2 LQKENI. CDR3 length: 16 residues. The CDR3 sequence is CASSLLQGASGNTIYF. CDR3 bases: TGTGCCAGCTCGCTCCTACAGGGGGCTTCTGGGAACACCATATATTTT.

The V call is TRBV7-2, the J call TRBJ2-7, with 10 bases aligning to TRBD1. This CDR3 contains 16 residues. Trimming at V came to 0 bases and at J to 6 bases, leaving 8 bases not matched to a gene. The germline CDR1 and CDR2 sequences are SGHTA and FQGNSA. The CDR3 region is CASSLALTGGAFEQYF. The DNA for the CDR3 is TGTGCCAGCAGCTTAGCCCTGACAGGGGGCGCATTCGAGCAGTACTTC.

The gene calls are TRBV28 and TRBJ1-1, with D possibly being TRBD1 (5 bases). V shed 6 bases and J shed 0 bases, with 20 bases lying between them. The CDR3 has 17 amino acids. Germline V CDR1 and CDR2: MDHEN, SYDVKM. For the CDR3, the DNA is TGTGCCAGCAGCTCTCCTGCGGGACCCCACCTGAACACTGAAGCTTTCTTT. This codes for CASSSPAGPHLNTEAFF.

The chain carries TRBV10-3 and TRBJ1-4; the D is unclear. This CDR3 is 13 amino acids long. CDR1 is ENHRY and CDR2 is SYGVKD in the germline V gene. The ends were cut back, 6 bases at V and 13 bases at J, with 18 bases in the middle. DNA of the CDR3: TGTGCCATCAGCGCAGATCCCGATCGCGGACTGTTTTTT. Residues: CAISADPDRGLFF.

V and J are TRBV7-3 and TRBJ1-6; D gene ambiguous. Germline V gives CDR1 SGHTA, CDR2 FQGTGA. CDR3 length: 14 residues. Trimming left V 2 bases short and J 7 bases short, with 9 bases between. This CDR3 is CASSLLPGNSPLHF. The DNA of the CDR3 is TGTGCCAGCAGCTTACTGCCAGGAAATTCACCCCTCCACTTT. Full variable domain (missing parts from reference TRBV7-3 and TRBJ1-6): GAGVSQTPSNKVTEKGKYVELRCDPISGHTALYWYRQSLGQGPEFLIYFQGTGAADDSGLPNDRFFAVRPEGSVSTLKIQRTERGDSAVYLCASSLLPGNSPLHFGNGTRLTVT.

This clone was found once. V usage is TRBV6-6 and J usage is TRBJ1-3; D is unclear. Germline values: CDR1 MNHNY, CDR2 SVGAGI (reference sequence). This CDR3 comprises 16 residues. Trimming cost V 0 bases and J 0 bases, with 9 bases left between them. The CDR3 region has the DNA TGTGCCAGCAGTTACTCCGGACTCCTCTCTGGAAACACCATATATTTT. Protein: CASSYSGLLSGNTIYF.

The rearrangement uses TRBV2 and TRBJ1-5; D possibly corresponds to TRBD1 (5 bases). This CDR3 region has 16 residues. Between the trimmed V and J ends, which lost 5 bases and 2 bases, there was a span of 16 bases. Germline V gives CDR1 SNHLY, CDR2 FYNNEI. The DNA for the CDR3 is TGTGCCAGCAGTCCCCAGCAGGGTTTGGGCAATCAGCCCCAGCATTTT. Translation gives CASSPQQGLGNQPQHF.

This clone was seen only a few times. This rearrangement joins TRBV30 to TRBJ2-1; 7 positions agree with TRBD1. The germline V gene encodes CDR1 GTSNPN and CDR2 SVGIG (reference sequence). The CDR3 has 12 amino acids. V trimming: 5 bases; J trimming: 6 bases; junction bases outside the gene matches: 4. CDR3 DNA: TGTGCCTGGGACAGGGTGGGCAATGAGCAGTTCTTC. Its protein is CAWDRVGNEQFF.

V and J are TRBV6-5 and TRBJ1-3; TRBD1 matches at 9 bases. The CDR3 covers 15 residues. The V and J ends lost 4 bases and 4 bases, in that order; junction bases with no gene match: 5. The germline gives CDR1 MNHEY, CDR2 SVGAGI. The CDR3 spells CASSFRDREGNTIYF. The CDR3 nucleotides are TGTGCCAGCAGTTTCCGGGACAGGGAGGGAAACACCATATATTTT.

The rearrangement links TRBV28 to TRBJ1-2, with unresolved D. V gave up 7 bases and J gave up 2 bases, with 8 bases separating them. CDR1 and CDR2 from the germline V gene are MDHEN and SYDVKM. CDR3 length: 12 amino acids. CDR3 DNA sequence: TGTGCCAGCACCGACGGGAACTATGGCTACACCTTC. It specifies CASTDGNYGYTF.

This chain uses TRBV9 with TRBJ2-7; 7 bases fit TRBD1. This CDR3 has 15 amino acids. Germline assignment: CDR1 SGDLS and CDR2 YYNGEE. With 0 bases clipped from V and 3 bases from J, the junction kept 6 bases outside the gene matches. The CDR3 protein is CASSVAQGILYEQYF. Here the CDR3 DNA reads TGTGCCAGCAGCGTAGCACAGGGGATCCTCTACGAGCAGTACTTC.